The sequence of this T cell receptor (beta chain) was determined in a study of T cells in Graves' hyperthyroidism and ophthalmopathy. This clonotype has ten or more counts. Template material for amplifying TCR beta CDR3 regions consisted of RNA transcripts. Initially, a first-round RT-PCR of the TCR CDR3 employed the HTBI primer set. Using its own MiXCR run on the multiplex PCR reads, TCRdb lists one record per CDR3 protein. The sample shows about 360,000 distinct CDR3 sequences, less than 15% of them seen only once. The CDR3 loop spans 12 amino acids. V gave up 1 base and J gave up 4 bases, with 4 bases separating them.

V and J are TRBV12-3 or TRBV12-4 and TRBJ1-2; no firm D call. The TCR was taken from a woman aged 18-29 years with Graves' hyperthyroidism. The sample comprised blood. CDR3 in amino acids: CASSLGFYGYTF. The CDR3 bases are TGTGCCAGCAGTTTAGGATTCTATGGCTACACCTTC.